These T cell receptor beta chains were read from a single sample in a study of blood T cell repertoires in COVID-19. Data came from immunoSEQ multiplex PCR; TCRdb stores just in-frame clones and leaves some out. The sample records around 140,000 clones, approximately 84% being singletons. Material for sequencing was peripheral blood. The receptors were sampled from a woman older than 75 with acute or convalescent COVID-19. The CDR3 runs from the conserved cysteine through the conserved F or W. A D gene is named only where the DNA matches it firmly. Clone size is not always given. Where it is, it says once, few, many or a class for expanded clones.

d_call: NA
clone_size: NA
j_call: TRBJ1-1
v_call: TRBV30
cdr3_nt: TGTGCCTGGAGTGTACTATCCGGGAGGTACACTGAAGCTTTCTTT
cdr3_aa: CAWSVLSGRYTEAFF

d_call: TRBD2
clone_size: NA
j_call: TRBJ2-1
v_call: TRBV7-2
cdr3_nt: TGTGCCAGCAGCCCCATGGGTTTCGGCGGGGGGCCTCCCGGCCATGAGCAGTTCTTC
cdr3_aa: CASSPMGFGGGPPGHEQFF

d_call: NA
clone_size: NA
j_call: TRBJ2-5
v_call: TRBV5-6
cdr3_nt: TGTGCCAGCAGGCGTGGGTGGGAGAAAGAGACCCAGTACTTC
cdr3_aa: CASRRGWEKETQYF

d_call: NA
clone_size: NA
j_call: TRBJ2-3
v_call: TRBV11-3
cdr3_nt: TGTGCCAGCAGCTTAAACGGGGAAGCCACAGATACGCAGTATTTT
cdr3_aa: CASSLNGEATDTQYF

d_call: TRBD1
clone_size: once
j_call: TRBJ2-2
v_call: TRBV5-6
cdr3_nt: TGTGCCAGCAGCTTACAGGGGGCCGGGGAGCTGTTTTTT
cdr3_aa: CASSLQGAGELFF

d_call: TRBD1
clone_size: NA
j_call: TRBJ2-2
v_call: TRBV19
cdr3_nt: TGTGCCAGTAGTATTAAGGGACAGCAAACCGGGGAGCTGTTTTTT
cdr3_aa: CASSIKGQQTGELFF

d_call: TRBD1
clone_size: NA
j_call: TRBJ2-3
v_call: TRBV12-5
cdr3_nt: TGTGCTAGTGGTTTGGGACAGGGCTCTAGCACAGATACGCAGTATTTT
cdr3_aa: CASGLGQGSSTDTQYF

d_call: NA
clone_size: NA
j_call: TRBJ2-5
v_call: TRBV5-8
cdr3_nt: TGTGCCAGCAGCTTGGGACAGCTTCAAGAGACCCAGTACTTC
cdr3_aa: CASSLGQLQETQYF

d_call: NA
clone_size: few
j_call: TRBJ2-7
v_call: TRBV21-1
cdr3_nt: TGTGCCAGCAGCAGAAAGGGGAATTACGAGCAGTACTTC
cdr3_aa: CASSRKGNYEQYF

d_call: TRBD2
clone_size: few
j_call: TRBJ2-2
v_call: TRBV7-2
cdr3_nt: TGTGCCAGCAGCCCCAGGGGACTAGCGGGGGTGCGAGCCGGGGAGCTGTTTTTT
cdr3_aa: CASSPRGLAGVRAGELFF

d_call: TRBD1
clone_size: NA
j_call: TRBJ2-2
v_call: TRBV10-3
cdr3_nt: TGTGCCATCAGTGAGAGACAGGGGGGGACCGGGGAGCTGTTTTTT
cdr3_aa: CAISERQGGTGELFF

d_call: NA
clone_size: once
j_call: TRBJ2-1
v_call: TRBV6-5
cdr3_nt: TGTGCCAGCAGTCCCCGGGGGAGGGGGTCTGATGAGCAGTTCTTC
cdr3_aa: CASSPRGRGSDEQFF

d_call: NA
clone_size: NA
j_call: TRBJ1-1
v_call: TRBV5-4
cdr3_nt: TGTGCCAGCAGCTCTAGGATGAACACTGAAGCTTTCTTT
cdr3_aa: CASSSRMNTEAFF

d_call: NA
clone_size: NA
j_call: TRBJ1-1
v_call: TRBV7-2
cdr3_nt: TGTGCCAGCAGCTTTTTGGGGAGCACTGAAGCTTTCTTT
cdr3_aa: CASSFLGSTEAFF

d_call: NA
clone_size: NA
j_call: TRBJ1-4
v_call: TRBV6-5
cdr3_nt: TGTGCCAGCAGTTACGGCGGGGGGCAGGAAAAACTGTTTTTT
cdr3_aa: CASSYGGGQEKLFF

d_call: TRBD1
clone_size: NA
j_call: TRBJ1-4
v_call: TRBV6-5
cdr3_nt: TGTGCCAGCACTACAAGGGGACAGGGAAGAGAAAAACTGTTTTTT
cdr3_aa: CASTTRGQGREKLFF

d_call: NA
clone_size: NA
j_call: TRBJ2-2
v_call: TRBV19
cdr3_nt: TGTGCCAGTAGTGGTACTAGTACGTACACCGGGGAGCTGTTTTTT
cdr3_aa: CASSGTSTYTGELFF

d_call: TRBD2
clone_size: NA
j_call: TRBJ2-2
v_call: TRBV5-1
cdr3_nt: TGCGCCAGCAGCCCGGGACTAGCGTCTACCGGGGAGCTGTTTTTT
cdr3_aa: CASSPGLASTGELFF

d_call: TRBD1
clone_size: NA
j_call: TRBJ1-2
v_call: TRBV6-2/TRBV6-3
cdr3_nt: TGTGCCAGCAGTTACGCGGACAGGGTGGGCTATGGCTACACCTTC
cdr3_aa: CASSYADRVGYGYTF

d_call: TRBD2
clone_size: NA
j_call: TRBJ2-1
v_call: TRBV19
cdr3_nt: TGTGCCAGTAGTCCCCTAGCGGGAGGTAGGAATGAGCAGTTCTTC
cdr3_aa: CASSPLAGGRNEQFF

d_call: NA
clone_size: NA
j_call: TRBJ2-2
v_call: TRBV9
cdr3_nt: TGTGCCAGCAGCGCGCCCCCCAGCGGGGAGCTGTTTTTT
cdr3_aa: CASSAPPSGELFF

d_call: TRBD2
clone_size: NA
j_call: TRBJ2-7
v_call: TRBV19
cdr3_nt: TGTGCCAGTAGTTGGGGACTAGCGGGATCCTACGAGCAGTACTTC
cdr3_aa: CASSWGLAGSYEQYF

d_call: TRBD1
clone_size: NA
j_call: TRBJ1-4
v_call: TRBV18
cdr3_nt: TGTGCCAGCTCACTCAGACAGGGTAATAATGAAAAACTGTTTTTT
cdr3_aa: CASSLRQGNNEKLFF

d_call: NA
clone_size: NA
j_call: TRBJ1-2
v_call: TRBV15
cdr3_nt: TGTGCCACCAGCAGAGATCTCGGGGGTGGCTATGGCTACACCTTC
cdr3_aa: CATSRDLGGGYGYTF

d_call: NA
clone_size: NA
j_call: TRBJ2-1
v_call: TRBV18
cdr3_nt: TGTGCCAGCTCAGAGACTAGTTTGGTAACGGATGAGCAGTTCTTC
cdr3_aa: CASSETSLVTDEQFF

d_call: TRBD1
clone_size: NA
j_call: TRBJ1-1
v_call: TRBV7-9
cdr3_nt: TGTGCCAGCAGCCCTCGGACAGGGGCGGTAACTGAAGCTTTCTTT
cdr3_aa: CASSPRTGAVTEAFF

d_call: TRBD1
clone_size: NA
j_call: TRBJ2-6
v_call: TRBV5-8
cdr3_nt: TGTGCCAGCAGCTCCCCTCCGGGACAGAACTCTGGGGCCAACGTCCTGACTTTC
cdr3_aa: CASSSPPGQNSGANVLTF

d_call: NA
clone_size: once
j_call: TRBJ1-3
v_call: TRBV3-1/TRBV3-2
cdr3_nt: TGTGCCAGCGGAATGGGCAGATTCACTGGAAACACCATATATTTT
cdr3_aa: CASGMGRFTGNTIYF

d_call: NA
clone_size: NA
j_call: TRBJ1-1
v_call: TRBV9
cdr3_nt: TGTGCCAGCAGCGTAGGTGCGGGGTCATTGTACACTGAAGCTTTCTTT
cdr3_aa: CASSVGAGSLYTEAFF